This record concerns one T cell receptor beta chain sequence. Its antigen is not known. Since the CDR3 does not end with the conserved phenylalanine or tryptophan, this likely comes from a read error. Total RNA (around 500 ng) served as template for TCR beta cDNA synthesis primed by a constant-region primer. Three nested multiplex PCR rounds of slightly modified ARM-PCR generated TCR beta libraries. In the first two PCR rounds, TRBV1-TRBV30 forward primers were paired with a C-beta reverse primer, and each round lasted roughly 9 cycles. TCRdb reprocessed the multiplex PCR reads with MiXCR, giving one entry per CDR3 protein. The data hold about 97,000 distinct CDR3 sequences, with 65% to 75% observed a single time. The data stem from a study of tumor-infiltrating lymphocytes in primary liver carcinoma. Germline trimming cut 4 bases from V and 5 bases from J; bases unmatched to any gene: 10. Germline loops: CDR1 MNHNY, CDR2 SVGAGI (reference sequence). The CDR3 is made up of 16 amino acids.

Study-level findings and limits: Less overlap was seen in tumor-adjacent and tumor-blood pairs than in tumor region pairs.

Unsorted bulk tissue (roughly 20-31 mg) underwent RNA and DNA co-extraction. Each participant had primary liver carcinoma, and surgical resection was the treatment. The V gene is TRBV6-6, the J gene TRBJ2-2; TRBD2 matches at 7 bases. The clonotype originates from a woman aged 60-75 years with primary liver carcinoma and hepatitis B virus infection. Sequencing was carried out using liver tumor tissue from sampling region 2. The subset: tumor region T2, inferior pole. The CDR3 DNA reads TGTGCCAGCAGTTTCAAGGGACTATCGGGAACCGGGGAGCTGTTTCTT. Its translation: CASSFKGLSGTGELFL.